Sequencing of this T cell receptor (beta chain) was carried out in a study of Ad26.COV2.S vaccination and SARS-CoV-2 variants. Treatment indicated: about 20 received Ad26.COV2.S at low or high dose, single or two shots; about 5 received placebo; per-sample allocation not given. Day 63 following the first vaccine or placebo injection was when the samples were taken. Trimming removed 7 bases at V and 1 base at J, with 18 bases between. The CDR3 sequence is 16 residues long. Germline values: CDR1 LNHDA, CDR2 SQIVND (reference sequence). Sequencing used immunoSEQ multiplex PCR; TCRdb keeps in-frame clones, though not all of them. Altogether 300,000 to 350,000 clones are present, 75% to 90% being singletons, with the ten largest covering over 8.5%.

The chain is built from TRBV19 and TRBJ2-3; D perhaps matches TRBD1 (6 bases). This sample comprised peripheral blood, obtained in a trial of Ad26.COV2.S vaccine versus placebo. The source is a person aged 18 to 65 who received the Ad26.COV2.S COVID-19 vaccine or a placebo. The CDR3 DNA reads as TGTGCCAGTACTTGGACAGCAAGGGGTGGCACAGATACGCAGTATTTT. Translation: CASTWTARGGTDTQYF.